This T cell receptor beta chain was documented in a study of T cells in Graves' hyperthyroidism and ophthalmopathy. This clonotype has a count of ten or more. CDR3 size: 14 residues. The germline gives CDR1 SGHTS, CDR2 YDEGEE. V shed 3 bases and J shed 1 base, with 10 bases lying between them. Amplification targeted TCR beta CDR3 regions from RNA transcripts. The HTBI primer set was used in a first-round RT-PCR of the TCR CDR3. MiXCR, run by TCRdb on the multiplex PCR reads, gives a single entry per CDR3 protein. The data show about 500,000 distinct CDR3 sequences, 16% seen once. Sequenced: blood. This sequence originates from a woman aged 18-29 years with Graves' hyperthyroidism. The V gene is TRBV5-8, the J gene TRBJ1-1, with D possibly matching TRBD1 (6 bases). The CDR3 DNA reads TGTGCCAGCAGCTCACAAGGGGGGAACACTGAAGCTTTCTTT. Amino acid sequence: CASSSQGGNTEAFF.